One sample yielded the 15 T cell receptor beta chains listed below, sequenced in a study of cytotoxic CD8 clonotypes in ibrutinib-treated CLL. Libraries were prepared by immunoSEQ multiplex PCR; TCRdb keeps only in-frame clonotypes and omits some of them. The table shows about 180,000 clones, with 84% occurring only once. The material sequenced was PBMCs, taken after 24 months of ibrutinib treatment. The receptors come from a human donor with chronic lymphocytic leukemia.

This clone was seen just once. This chain joins TRBV5-1 and TRBJ2-5; 13 bases fit TRBD2. The CDR3 runs to 16 residues. Unmatched junction bases numbered 5, after V lost 4 bases and J lost 2 bases. From germline, CDR1 is SGHRS and CDR2 YFSETQ. This CDR3 reads CASSPRLAGGQETQYF. In nucleotides, the CDR3 is TGCGCCAGCAGCCCACGACTAGCGGGAGGTCAAGAGACCCAGTACTTC.

As for this clone: Other nucleotide sequences in the sample specify the same CDR3. The rearrangement joins TRBV5-6 to TRBJ1-1; D ambiguous. Between the trimmed V and J ends, which lost 0 bases and 3 bases, there was a span of 3 bases. Germline CDR1 is SGHDT and CDR2 is YYEEEE. This CDR3 is built from 12 residues. The CDR3 reads CASSLGDTEAFF. The CDR3, as DNA: TGTGCCAGCAGCTTGGGCGACACTGAAGCTTTCTTT.

V is TRBV19 and J is TRBJ2-1; possibly TRBD1 for D (6 bases). Germline lookup yields CDR1 LNHDA and CDR2 SQIVND (reference sequence). The CDR3 loop spans 13 amino acids. Trimming removed 4 bases at V and 12 bases at J, with 16 bases between. The CDR3 here is CASSTPQGKRQFF. For the CDR3, the DNA is TGTGCCAGTAGTACCCCCCAGGGGAAGCGGCAGTTCTTC.

V and J are TRBV28 and TRBJ2-7, with 8 bases aligning to TRBD1. The ends lost 6 bases at V and 6 bases at J; junction bases unmatched: 7. Germline-derived CDR1 and CDR2 are MDHEN and SYDVKM. This CDR3 region has 13 residues. The chain's CDR3 is CASRQSGGGEQYF. For the CDR3, the DNA is TGTGCCAGCAGACAATCAGGGGGCGGCGAGCAGTACTTC.

This clone was found once. DNA for the CDR3: TGCGCCAGCCGGCCCCTAACAGGGTTCAGTGGCTACACCTTC. Its protein is CASRPLTGFSGYTF. The chain carries TRBV5-1 and TRBJ1-2; the D gene is possibly TRBD1 (6 bases). Germline CDR1 SGHRS, CDR2 YFSETQ. The CDR3 is 14 residues long. V was shortened by 7 bases and J by 7 bases, with 20 bases between the two germline ends.

The chain joins TRBV6-1 to TRBJ2-7; 7 bases match TRBD1. The CDR3 spans 12 residues. Trimming at V came to 5 bases and at J to 7 bases, leaving 5 bases not matched to a gene. From germline, CDR1 is MNHNS and CDR2 SASEGT. The CDR3 reads CASSRQGWEQYF. In DNA, the CDR3 is TGTGCCAGCAGTCGACAGGGTTGGGAGCAGTACTTC.

This CDR3 is CATTQGTEQYF. The CDR3 nucleotides read TGTGCCACCACACAGGGGACAGAGCAGTACTTC. The chain joins TRBV6-1 to TRBJ2-7; TRBD1 matches at 7 bases. The length of the CDR3 is 11 residues. J gave up 7 bases and V 10 bases, and 7 bases lay outside the gene matches. Germline CDR1 MNHNS, CDR2 SASEGT.

The J gene is TRBJ2-5, the V gene TRBV29-1; 7 bases match TRBD1. The CDR3 consists of 12 residues. V dropped 7 bases and J dropped 4; count of bases not matched to a gene: 6. CDR1 is SQVTM and CDR2 is ANQGSEA in the germline V gene. The CDR3 DNA is TGCAGCGCCCGGACAGGCGGAGAGACCCAGTACTTC. Translated, it gives CSARTGGETQYF.

V usage is TRBV11-2 and J usage is TRBJ2-7, with 10 bases fitting TRBD1. Per the germline V gene, CDR1 is SGHAT and CDR2 is FQNNGV. With 3 bases clipped from V and 3 bases from J, the junction kept 5 bases outside the gene matches. The CDR3 sequence is 15 residues long. The CDR3 DNA reads as TGTGCCAGCAGCTTGACAGGGGGCGGGATCTACGAGCAGTACTTC. The encoded protein is CASSLTGGGIYEQYF.

The rearrangement uses TRBV30 and TRBJ2-3; 11 bases match TRBD2. The CDR3 is 16 amino acids. The junction had 7 bases not matched to a gene; V was cut back by 1 base and J by 4 bases. Germline CDR1 and CDR2: GTSNPN and SVGIG (reference sequence). The CDR3 here is CAWSDRLAGIPDTQYF. CDR3 nucleotides: TGTGCCTGGAGTGACCGACTAGCGGGAATTCCAGATACGCAGTATTTT.

The chain recombines TRBV11-2 with TRBJ2-5, with 14 bases matching TRBD2. Trimming took 4 bases from V and 5 from J; bases not matched to a gene: 9. Germline lookup yields CDR1 SGHAT and CDR2 FQNNGV. This CDR3 has 17 residues. The CDR3 sequence is CASSSRTSGRIGETQYF. CDR3 bases: TGTGCCAGCAGCTCCCGGACTAGCGGGAGGATTGGGGAGACCCAGTACTTC.

The chain has TRBV9 and TRBJ2-2; D ambiguous. Germline-derived CDR1 and CDR2 are SGDLS and YYNGEE. The CDR3 loop spans 14 amino acids. Deletions cut 2 bases from V and 3 bases from J, with 8 bases between. CDR3 coding DNA: TGTGCCAGCAGCGTCGAAGGGTACACCGGGGAGCTGTTTTTT. This translates into CASSVEGYTGELFF.

The CDR3 spells CASSFLGRIESPLHF. The CDR3 DNA reads as TGTGCCAGCAGCTTTCTGGGTAGAATCGAGTCACCCCTCCACTTT. The V and J genes are TRBV5-6 and TRBJ1-6, with unresolved D. Per the germline V gene, CDR1 is SGHDT and CDR2 is YYEEEE. The germline V and J ends were trimmed by 2 bases and 10 bases, with 16 bases remaining between them. The CDR3 has 15 residues.

This rearrangement joins TRBV4-2 to TRBJ1-4; a weak D match, TRBD1 (6 bases). In germline, CDR1 is LGHNA, CDR2 YNFKEQ. With 2 bases removed from V and 3 bases from J, the gap between germline ends came to 22 bases. This CDR3 has 19 residues. CDR3 nucleotides: TGTGCCAGCAGCCAACCAGGACGGCCCGGGAGGGGGGCTAATGAAAAACTGTTTTTT. Encoded protein: CASSQPGRPGRGANEKLFF.

J is TRBJ2-2 and V is TRBV5-1; TRBD2 is a possible D gene (6 bases). The CDR3 is 20 residues long. Per germline, CDR1 SGHRS and CDR2 YFSETQ. V lost 0 bases to trimming and J lost 0 bases, with 21 bases between them. The CDR3 sequence is CASSLVGGSGLLTNTGELFF. CDR3 sequence (DNA): TGCGCCAGCAGCTTGGTTGGGGGTTCGGGACTTCTCACGAACACCGGGGAGCTGTTTTTT. The full variable domain, rest sourced from reference TRBV5-1 and TRBJ2-2, is KAGVTQTPRYLIKTRGQQVTLSCSPISGHRSVSWYQQTPGQGLQFLFEYFSETQRNKGNFPGRFSGRQFSNSRSEMNVSTLELGDSALYLCASSLVGGSGLLTNTGELFFGEGSRLTVL.